This is a list of T cell receptor beta chains from one sample in a study of T cell responses to AZD1222 COVID-19 vaccine. The repertoire was sequenced with immunoSEQ multiplex PCR; TCRdb's copy has only in-frame clones and lacks some. The data contain 120,000 or so clones, around 90% of them seen just once; the ten biggest clones take up approximately 1.6%. Sequenced here: peripheral blood, sampled on day 0 of AZD1222 vaccination. These receptors were taken from an adult in good health. Both conserved end residues are part of each CDR3. A D gene is named only where the DNA matches it firmly. The size field is filled for only some rows; it gives once, few, many or a size class.

TRBV5-1	.	TRBJ1-2	.	CASSFEGTSTSRGYGYTF	TGCGCCAGCAGCTTCGAGGGCACATCAACCTCAAGAGGCTATGGCTACACCTTC
TRBV6-4	.	TRBJ1-4	TRBD1	CASSDVFPVVPGQGTVEKLFF	TGTGCCAGCAGTGACGTGTTTCCCGTAGTCCCGGGACAGGGTACTGTTGAAAAACTGTTTTTT
TRBV21-1	.	TRBJ1-2	.	CASSKGDRVERLNYGYTF	TGTGCCAGCAGCAAAGGGGACAGGGTTGAGAGGTTGAACTATGGCTACACCTTC
TRBV6-6	.	TRBJ1-1	TRBD1	CASTRAGRDRVGAEAFF	TGTGCCAGCACTCGCGCGGGGCGGGACAGGGTAGGGGCTGAAGCTTTCTTT
TRBV24-1	.	TRBJ2-1	TRBD1	CATSDPTGQVYNEQFF	TGTGCCACCAGTGACCCAACGGGACAGGTCTACAATGAGCAGTTCTTC
TRBV7-2	.	TRBJ2-2	.	CAITTRPTGHNTGELFF	TGTGCCATTACAACAAGACCTACGGGACACAACACCGGGGAGCTGTTTTTT
TRBV9	.	TRBJ2-1	TRBD1	CASSSRQGQPYNEQFF	TGTGCCAGCAGCTCCCGACAGGGGCAACCTTACAATGAGCAGTTCTTC
TRBV11-2	.	TRBJ1-3	.	CASRSGWLSGNTIYF	TGTGCCAGCAGGTCAGGGTGGCTCTCTGGAAACACCATATATTTT
TRBV28	few	TRBJ1-5	.	CASSFFIVERGNQPQHF	TGTGCCAGCAGTTTTTTTATAGTGGAGAGGGGTAATCAGCCCCAGCATTTT
TRBV29-1	.	TRBJ1-1	.	CSVVRPGGTEAFF	TGCAGCGTTGTCAGGCCTGGGGGCACTGAAGCTTTCTTT
TRBV6-5	.	TRBJ1-5	TRBD1	CASSSTDRESQPQHF	TGTGCCAGCAGTTCTACCGACAGGGAAAGTCAGCCCCAGCATTTT
TRBV6-5	.	TRBJ1-2	TRBD1	CASSYARGTSNYGYTF	TGTGCCAGCAGTTATGCCAGGGGGACATCTAACTATGGCTACACCTTC
TRBV9	.	TRBJ1-2	.	CASSSSQGNYGYTF	TGTGCCAGCAGCTCGAGCCAGGGGAACTATGGCTACACCTTC
TRBV7-2	.	TRBJ2-7	.	CASSLSGINEQYF	TGTGCCAGCAGCTTAAGTGGTATAAACGAGCAGTACTTC
TRBV12-3/TRBV12-4	once	TRBJ2-5	.	CASSSAGRETQYF	TGTGCCAGCAGTTCGGCAGGGCGAGAGACCCAGTACTTC
TRBV30	.	TRBJ1-3	TRBD1	CAWDRASGNTIYF	TGTGCCTGGGACAGGGCCTCTGGAAACACCATATATTTT
TRBV3-1/TRBV3-2	.	TRBJ2-1	.	CASSQTASSYNEQFF	TGTGCCAGCAGCCAAACAGCCTCCTCCTACAATGAGCAGTTCTTC
TRBV5-1	.	TRBJ1-3	.	CASSSSDMPGNTIYF	TGCGCCAGCAGCTCCTCAGACATGCCTGGAAACACCATATATTTT
TRBV7-3	.	TRBJ1-6	TRBD1	CASSGGPGGYSPLHF	TGTGCCAGCAGCGGAGGTCCAGGGGGATATTCACCCCTCCACTTT
TRBV10-1	.	TRBJ1-5	.	CASSESGNTYSNQPQHF	TGCGCCAGCAGTGAGTCTGGGAACACCTATAGCAATCAGCCCCAGCATTTT
TRBV4-1	few	TRBJ1-1	.	CASSQGRQGLTSENTEAFF	TGCGCCAGCAGCCAAGGACGTCAAGGGCTTACTTCCGAGAACACTGAAGCTTTCTTT
TRBV19	.	TRBJ1-4	TRBD1	CASSLRQGKNEKLFF	TGTGCCAGTAGTCTTAGACAGGGCAAAAATGAAAAACTGTTTTTT
TRBV4-2	.	TRBJ1-3	.	CASEGQRNSGNTIYF	TGTGCCAGCGAAGGACAGCGAAACTCTGGAAACACCATATATTTT
TRBV4-3	.	TRBJ1-2	.	CASSQDSVNYGYTF	TGCGCCAGCAGCCAAGATTCCGTAAACTATGGCTACACCTTC
TRBV4-2	.	TRBJ2-1	TRBD2	CASSQVRGGRNEQFF	TGTGCCAGCAGCCAAGTTCGGGGGGGCAGGAATGAGCAGTTCTTC
TRBV28	.	TRBJ2-7	.	CASRTGSDYEQYF	TGTGCCAGCAGAACGGGAAGCGACTACGAGCAGTACTTC
TRBV5-1	.	TRBJ2-3	.	CASSLAGQSTQYF	TGCGCCAGCAGCTTGGCGGGACAAAGTACGCAGTATTTT
TRBV30	.	TRBJ1-2	TRBD1	CARGSGTGGGYGYTF	TGTGCCCGAGGGTCCGGGACAGGGGGAGGCTATGGCTACACCTTC